The 21 T cell receptor beta chains presented below share a single source sample, sequenced in a study of identical twins. TCRdb passed the 5' RACE reads through MiXCR, listing each CDR3 protein once. This sample yields approximately 500,000 distinct CDR3 sequences, of which 15% are seen a single time; 0.35% to 0.45% belongs to the top ten. These data also featured in a second study, about yellow fever vaccine responses in identical twins.

The material sequenced was CD4+ T cells sorted from blood. Source of these receptors: a woman between 18 and 29 years old in good health.

This clonotype has more than one count but fewer than ten. The chain employs TRBV6-1 and TRBJ2-5; D gene ambiguous. The germline V gene encodes CDR1 MNHNS and CDR2 SASEGT. The V gene lost 4 bases and the J gene lost 10 bases, with 10 bases spanning the gap. This CDR3 comprises 11 residues. CDR3 nucleotides: TGTGCCAGCAGTGTCTATACTCTCCAGTACTTC. The encoded protein is CASSVYTLQYF.

This clonotype was detected a few times. The V gene is TRBV7-9, the J gene TRBJ2-5; TRBD2 matches 7 bases. After removal of 3 bases from V and 4 bases from J, the junction contained 8 bases not matched to a gene. This CDR3 spans 15 amino acids. The germline V gene encodes CDR1 SEHNR and CDR2 FQNEAQ (reference sequence). The CDR3 sequence: CASSLGGGRGETQYF. CDR3 sequence (DNA): TGTGCCAGCAGCTTGGGTGGCGGGAGAGGAGAGACCCAGTACTTC. Looking up the rest from reference TRBV7-9 and TRBJ2-5 gives the full variable domain: DTGVSQNPRHKITKRGQNVTFRCDPISEHNRLYWYRQTLGQGPEFLTYFQNEAQLEKSRLLSDRFSAERPKGSFSTLEIQRTEQGDSAMYLCASSLGGGRGETQYFGPGTRLLVL.

The chain recombines TRBV5-4 with TRBJ2-5; D tentatively fits TRBD1 or TRBD2 (5 bases each). V was cut by 0 bases and J by 1 base, with 10 bases left in between. The CDR3 is 15 amino acids. Per the germline V gene, CDR1 is SGHNT and CDR2 is YYREEE (reference sequence). The CDR3 region is CASSLGHGTQETQYF. In nucleotides, the CDR3 is TGTGCCAGCAGCTTGGGTCACGGGACCCAAGAGACCCAGTACTTC.

The chain combines TRBV12-3 or TRBV12-4 with TRBJ2-3, with a possible D match to TRBD1 (5 bases). Trimming left V 6 bases short and J 2 bases short, with 9 bases between. CDR3 length equals 13 residues. The CDR3 region is CASSQGVTDTQYF. In nucleotides, the CDR3 is TGTGCCAGCAGCCAAGGGGTCACAGATACGCAGTATTTT.

The chain uses TRBV5-1 and TRBJ2-1; no definite D call. Per germline, CDR1 SGHRS and CDR2 YFSETQ. V was shortened by 0 bases and J by 5 bases, with 15 bases between the two germline ends. The CDR3 sequence is 16 residues long. The CDR3 sequence is CASSLGQLVLDNEQFF. The CDR3 region has the DNA TGCGCCAGCAGCTTGGGCCAGCTAGTTCTCGACAATGAGCAGTTCTTC. Filled out from reference TRBV5-1 and TRBJ2-1, the complete variable domain reads KAGVTQTPRYLIKTRGQQVTLSCSPISGHRSVSWYQQTPGQGLQFLFEYFSETQRNKGNFPGRFSGRQFSNSRSEMNVSTLELGDSALYLCASSLGQLVLDNEQFFGPGTRLTVL.

The V and J genes are TRBV2 and TRBJ2-3; tentative D call: TRBD1 (5 bases). V lost 3 bases to trimming and J lost 0 bases, with 10 bases between them. There are 15 residues in the CDR3. From germline, CDR1 is SNHLY and CDR2 FYNNEI. The CDR3 coding sequence is TGTGCCAGCAGTGAGGCAGGGCCCAGCACAGATACGCAGTATTTT. The encoded protein is CASSEAGPSTDTQYF.

This chain links TRBV5-1 with TRBJ2-5, with 11 bases aligning to TRBD2. Germline assignment: CDR1 SGHRS and CDR2 YFSETQ. V lost 0 bases to trimming and J lost 5 bases; unmatched junction nucleotides: 12. The CDR3 runs to 18 residues. CDR3 DNA sequence: TGCGCCAGCAGCTTGGCCCCCGGACTAGCGGGCCGCGGGGAGACCCAGTACTTC. Amino acid sequence: CASSLAPGLAGRGETQYF.

In its sample, this clonotype was seen a few times. The chain carries TRBV18 and TRBJ2-4; D perhaps matches TRBD1 (7 bases). Germline V gene data show CDR1 as KGHSH and CDR2 as LQKENI. The germline V and J ends were trimmed by 6 bases and 0 bases, with 12 bases remaining between them. The CDR3 is made up of 15 amino acids. CDR3 residues: CASSPGGLAKNIQYF. The CDR3, as DNA: TGTGCCAGCTCTCCAGGGGGACTAGCCAAAAACATTCAGTACTTC. Complete variable domain (other parts from reference TRBV18 and TRBJ2-4): NAGVMQNPRHLVRRRGQEARLRCSPMKGHSHVYWYRQLPEEGLKFMVYLQKENIIDESGMPKERFSAEFPKEGPSILRIQQVVRGDSAAYFCASSPGGLAKNIQYFGAGTRLSVL.

The rearrangement uses TRBV20-1 and TRBJ2-1; the D call may be TRBD1 or TRBD2 (5 bases each). The V end was cut by 6 bases, the J end by 4 bases, with 22 bases between. Germline V CDR1 and CDR2: DFQATT, SNEGSKA (reference sequence). CDR3 length: 16 residues. CDR3 in DNA: TGCAGTGCGACCACGGGACCCCAAAGGTCTTACAATGAGCAGTTCTTC. Encoded protein: CSATTGPQRSYNEQFF.

This CDR3 is CSAPNSGTRSLNTEAFF. DNA of the CDR3: TGCAGCGCCCCAAACTCCGGGACACGTTCCCTGAACACTGAAGCTTTCTTT. The chain uses TRBV20-1 and TRBJ1-1; D possibly corresponds to TRBD1 (6 bases). CDR3 length: 17 residues. Per the germline V gene, CDR1 is DFQATT and CDR2 is SNEGSKA (reference sequence).

This clonotype was detected ten times or more. The genes are TRBV7-9 and TRBJ2-1, with a possible D match to TRBD2 (6 bases). Germline V lookup: CDR1 SEHNR, CDR2 FQNEAQ (reference sequence). Trimming pared 3 bases from V and 7 bases from J, leaving 7 bases between. The CDR3 extends over 12 amino acids. CDR3 DNA sequence: TGTGCCAGCAGCTTCGGGAGTAATGAGCAGTTCTTC. Protein: CASSFGSNEQFF.

This clonotype was observed at least ten times. The chain joins TRBV9 to TRBJ2-2; 11 bases fit TRBD2. The CDR3 runs 15 residues. Germline-derived CDR1 and CDR2 are SGDLS and YYNGEE. J lost 5 bases, V lost 5 bases, and 5 bases had no gene match. The CDR3 DNA follows: TGTGCCAGCAGTGTGGTAGCGGGAGGGACCGGGGAGCTGTTTTTT. Protein product: CASSVVAGGTGELFF. The whole variable domain, remainder taken from reference TRBV9 and TRBJ2-2, is DSGVTQTPKHLITATGQRVTLRCSPRSGDLSVYWYQQSLDQGLQFLIQYYNGEERAKGNILERFSAQQFPDLHSELNLSSLELGDSALYFCASSVVAGGTGELFFGEGSRLTVL.

This clonotype was counted a few times. CDR3 protein: CAIIRTSQGYNEQFF. DNA for the CDR3: TGTGCCATCATCAGGACTAGCCAAGGGTACAATGAGCAGTTCTTC. The gene calls are TRBV10-3 and TRBJ2-1, with 8 positions matching TRBD2. Germline-derived CDR1 and CDR2 are ENHRY and SYGVKD. This CDR3 has 15 residues. Germline trimming cut 7 bases from V and 4 bases from J; bases unmatched to any gene: 9.

This clonotype was found a few times. This chain connects TRBV20-1 to TRBJ2-3, with D possibly matching TRBD2 (5 bases). V lost 5 bases, J lost 6 bases, and 9 bases lay in between. The germline CDR1 and CDR2 sequences are DFQATT and SNEGSKA (reference sequence). This CDR3 is 11 amino acids long. As DNA, the CDR3 is TGCAGTGCTGCGTTAGCGGATACGCAGTATTTT. Amino acid sequence: CSAALADTQYF.

This chain joins TRBV5-1 and TRBJ2-1; D is unresolved. Trimming removed 0 bases at V and 6 bases at J, with 16 bases between. The germline V gene has CDR1 SGHRS and CDR2 YFSETQ. The CDR3 consists of 16 residues. The CDR3 region is CASSLAVVQRINEQFF. In nucleotides, the CDR3 is TGCGCCAGCAGCTTGGCCGTAGTCCAACGCATCAATGAGCAGTTCTTC.

This clonotype was detected many times. The V and J genes are TRBV7-2 and TRBJ2-7, with D unresolved. V was shortened by 3 bases and J by 4 bases, with 10 bases between the two germline ends. The CDR3 has 13 residues. CDR1 is SGHTA, CDR2 FQGNSA, per germline. The DNA of the CDR3 is TGTGCCAGCAGCTTCCGGGTTCAGTACGAGCAGTACGTC. It is translated as CASSFRVQYEQYV.

This clonotype was counted between two and nine times. The CDR3 DNA reads TGTGCCAGCAGCTTCGTCCCCAGCGCGGGAGGGGACAATGAGCAGTTCTTC. Its translation: CASSFVPSAGGDNEQFF. The genes are TRBV7-3 and TRBJ2-1; 9 bases line up with TRBD2. The junction had 11 bases not matched to a gene; V was cut back by 3 bases and J by 5 bases. The CDR3 has 17 residues. CDR1 SGHTA and CDR2 FQGTGA come from the germline V gene.

This clonotype was recorded only once. A much larger clone lies one base from this, so it may be a read error. This chain connects TRBV12-3 or TRBV12-4 to TRBJ2-1; 7 bases fit TRBD2. This CDR3 comprises 13 residues. Trimming removed 7 bases from V and 10 bases from J; junction bases left unmatched: 10. CDR3 sequence (DNA): TGTGCCAGCACCTACAATGGGGGAGGGGAGCAGTTCTTC. Its translation is CASTYNGGGEQFF.

The J gene is TRBJ1-2, the V gene TRBV3-1, with D maybe TRBD1 (5 bases). Between the trimmed V and J ends, which lost 4 bases and 4 bases, there was a span of 16 bases. This CDR3 is 15 amino acids long. The germline V gene has CDR1 LGHDT and CDR2 YNNKEL (reference sequence). This CDR3 reads CASSLTRGEGYGYTF. CDR3 sequence (DNA): TGTGCCAGCAGCCTGACTAGGGGTGAAGGCTATGGCTACACCTTC.

This clonotype was counted between two and nine times. The chain combines TRBV15 with TRBJ2-6; 7 bases match TRBD2. With V trimmed by 8 bases and J by 1 base, 14 bases remained unmatched. The CDR3 loop spans 18 amino acids. CDR1 LNHNV and CDR2 YYDKDF come from the germline V gene (reference sequence). The DNA for the CDR3 is TGTGCCACCTGGGGGGGAACTACCCACATTTCTGGGGCCAACGTCCTGACTTTC. Its translation: CATWGGTTHISGANVLTF.

This rearrangement joins TRBV29-1 to TRBJ2-7; D ambiguous. Trimming took 0 bases from V and 2 from J, leaving 26 bases between them. CDR1 is SQVTM and CDR2 is ANQGSEA in the germline V gene. This CDR3 comprises 19 residues. The CDR3 bases are TGCAGCGTTGAAGATATCGCCGACCTCGCAGATTCGGCCCCCTACGAGCAGTACGTC. Its translation: CSVEDIADLADSAPYEQYV.